This is a list of T cell receptor beta chains from one sample in a study of T cell responses to AZD1222 COVID-19 vaccine. The table came from immunoSEQ multiplex PCR; TCRdb's copy has only in-frame clones and leaves some out. The sample includes roughly 150,000 clones, about 92% seen only once; the top ten take 2.5% to 4%. Sequencing was performed on peripheral blood, taken 28 days after the second AZD1222 dose. These receptors originate from an adult who received the AZD1222 COVID-19 vaccine. CDR3s include the opening cysteine and the closing phenylalanine or tryptophan. D genes are given only for firm matches. Clone size is shown for a subset of rows, as once, few, many or a class of expanded clone.

j_gene	d_gene	abundance	v_gene	CDR3aa	CDR3nt
TRBJ2-1	NA	NA	TRBV29-1	CSAEGAVNEQFF	TGCAGCGCTGAGGGTGCGGTTAATGAGCAGTTCTTC
TRBJ2-2	NA	NA	TRBV9	CASSGWVQGGNGELFF	TGTGCCAGCAGCGGGTGGGTGCAGGGCGGAAACGGGGAGCTGTTTTTT
TRBJ1-3	NA	NA	TRBV21-1	CASSPGTGLERGSSGNTIYF	TGTGCCAGCAGCCCCGGGACAGGGTTGGAGCGGGGGAGCTCTGGAAACACCATATATTTT
TRBJ1-3	NA	NA	TRBV18	CASSRDVSSGNTIYF	TGTGCCAGCTCACGGGACGTGAGCTCTGGAAACACCATATATTTT
TRBJ1-6	TRBD1	NA	TRBV28	CASSRRDRDNSPLHF	TGTGCCAGCAGCCGGCGGGACAGGGACAATTCACCCCTCCACTTT
TRBJ2-5	NA	NA	TRBV7-2	CASSFRRGGETQYF	TGTGCCAGCAGCTTTCGTAGAGGGGGAGAGACCCAGTACTTC
TRBJ1-2	NA	NA	TRBV7-8	CASSLAGQTVYGYTF	TGTGCCAGCAGCCTTGCCGGACAGACCGTCTATGGCTACACCTTC
TRBJ2-3	NA	NA	TRBV6-6	CASSLGRSRDTQYF	TGTGCCAGCAGCTTAGGGCGGTCTAGGGATACGCAGTATTTT
TRBJ2-7	TRBD1	once	TRBV7-3	CASSLTGLGQSSYEQYF	TGTGCCAGCAGCTTAACTGGACTGGGACAGAGCTCCTACGAGCAGTACTTC
TRBJ2-3	TRBD1	NA	TRBV11-2	CASSLVGQGLDTQYF	TGTGCCAGCAGCTTAGTTGGACAGGGATTAGATACGCAGTATTTT
TRBJ1-1	TRBD1	NA	TRBV27	CASTNIGQAQAEAFF	TGTGCCAGCACCAATATCGGACAGGCCCAGGCTGAAGCTTTCTTT
TRBJ1-5	TRBD1	NA	TRBV28	CASSNIDRGLNQPQHF	TGTGCCAGCAGTAACATAGACAGGGGGCTCAATCAGCCCCAGCATTTT
TRBJ2-2	NA	NA	TRBV27	CASSLRVGELFF	TGTGCCAGCAGTTTACGAGTAGGGGAGCTGTTTTTT
TRBJ1-6	TRBD1	NA	TRBV28	CASRSGQDNSPLHF	TGTGCCAGCAGGTCAGGACAGGATAATTCACCCCTCCACTTT
TRBJ2-1	NA	once	TRBV5-6	CASSLRGPSYNEQFF	TGTGCCAGCAGCTTGCGAGGTCCCTCCTACAATGAGCAGTTCTTC
TRBJ1-3	NA	NA	TRBV9	CASSVEVGGSGNTIYF	TGTGCCAGCAGCGTAGAAGTCGGCGGCTCTGGAAACACCATATATTTT
TRBJ2-1	TRBD1	NA	TRBV27	CASSLGTGDSLKEQFF	TGTGCCAGCAGTTTGGGGACAGGGGATTCCCTCAAGGAGCAGTTCTTC
TRBJ1-1	NA	NA	TRBV5-6	CASSFGDRITEAFF	TGTGCCAGCAGCTTCGGGGATCGGATCACTGAAGCTTTCTTT
TRBJ1-3	NA	NA	TRBV3-1/TRBV3-2	CASSRHGQGGNTIYF	TGTGCCAGCAGCCGCCACGGACAAGGAGGAAACACCATATATTTT
TRBJ1-1	NA	NA	TRBV29-1	CSVGAPGAEAFF	TGCAGCGTTGGGGCCCCGGGGGCTGAAGCTTTCTTT
TRBJ1-5	NA	NA	TRBV6-2/TRBV6-3	CASSYSTRGRDQPQHF	TGTGCCAGCAGTTACTCGACTCGGGGCCGGGATCAGCCCCAGCATTTT
TRBJ2-3	TRBD2	NA	TRBV29-1	CSVPPLAGEQYF	TGCAGCGTTCCCCCGCTAGCGGGGGAGCAGTATTTT
TRBJ1-4	TRBD1	NA	TRBV27	CASSAQDRGYEKLFF	TGTGCCAGCAGTGCCCAGGACAGGGGCTATGAAAAACTGTTTTTT
TRBJ2-3	NA	NA	TRBV15	CATAASTDTQYF	TGTGCCACGGCGGCTAGCACAGATACGCAGTATTTT
TRBJ1-6	NA	NA	TRBV7-2	CASSLDPSYNSPLHF	TGTGCCAGCAGCTTGGACCCGAGCTATAATTCACCCCTCCACTTT
TRBJ2-7	TRBD1	NA	TRBV5-5	CASSPGTVLTYEQYF	TGTGCCAGCAGCCCCGGGACAGTTCTAACCTACGAGCAGTACTTC
TRBJ1-2	NA	NA	TRBV19	CASSMSAANYGYTF	TGTGCCAGTAGTATGTCAGCGGCTAACTATGGCTACACCTTC
TRBJ2-2	TRBD1	NA	TRBV15	CATSTHRGLNTGELFF	TGTGCCACCAGCACCCACAGGGGCCTGAACACCGGGGAGCTGTTTTTT
TRBJ1-5	NA	NA	TRBV28	CASILTGLNQPQHF	TGTGCCAGCATTCTTACGGGGTTAAATCAGCCCCAGCATTTT
TRBJ2-1	NA	NA	TRBV24-1	CATSDPGASKGEQFF	TGTGCCACCAGTGATCCAGGGGCTAGTAAGGGGGAGCAGTTCTTC
TRBJ2-5	NA	once	TRBV29-1	CSVLMRQETQYF	TGCAGCGTTCTGATGAGACAAGAGACCCAGTACTTC
TRBJ2-5	NA	NA	TRBV5-1	CASSLDGGGRRETQYF	TGCGCCAGCAGCTTGGATGGAGGGGGCAGACGGGAGACCCAGTACTTC
TRBJ1-2	TRBD1	once	TRBV7-9	CASSLGQSNYGYTF	TGTGCCAGCAGCTTGGGACAGTCTAACTATGGCTACACCTTC
TRBJ2-7	TRBD1	NA	TRBV28	CASSSPGTGAGYEQYF	TGTGCCAGCAGTTCCCCCGGGACAGGGGCTGGCTACGAGCAGTACTTC
TRBJ1-5	NA	NA	TRBV4-1	CASSQVSGGSNQPQHF	TGCGCCAGCAGCCAAGTGTCCGGGGGTAGCAATCAGCCCCAGCATTTT
TRBJ2-1	NA	once	TRBV7-2	CASRVARNYNEQFF	TGTGCCAGCAGGGTAGCGCGAAACTACAATGAGCAGTTCTTC
TRBJ1-2	NA	NA	TRBV3-1/TRBV3-2	CASSPTGGRFYGYTF	TGTGCCAGCAGCCCCACCGGGGGACGGTTCTATGGCTACACCTTC
TRBJ2-6	TRBD2	NA	TRBV5-6	CASSETSGRAGANVLTF	TGTGCCAGCAGCGAGACTAGCGGGAGGGCCGGGGCCAACGTCCTGACTTTC
TRBJ2-3	TRBD2	NA	TRBV6-5	CASRPVAGGTDTQYF	TGTGCCAGCAGGCCCGTAGCGGGAGGCACAGATACGCAGTATTTT
TRBJ1-4	NA	NA	TRBV5-6	CASSSFYEDLGSEKLFF	TGTGCCAGCAGCTCATTTTACGAAGACCTCGGGAGCGAAAAACTGTTTTTT
TRBJ1-1	NA	once	TRBV4-2	CASSQGGKAEAFF	TGTGCCAGCAGCCAGGGGGGGAAGGCTGAAGCTTTCTTT
TRBJ2-1	NA	NA	TRBV19	CASKTNGNNEQFF	TGTGCCAGTAAGACCAATGGGAACAATGAGCAGTTCTTC
TRBJ2-1	NA	NA	TRBV4-3	CASSQDQVGEQFF	TGCGCCAGCAGCCAAGATCAAGTCGGCGAGCAGTTCTTC
TRBJ2-7	NA	NA	TRBV5-6	CASRGSDTHFSYEQYF	TGTGCCAGCAGGGGAAGCGACACGCATTTCTCCTACGAGCAGTACTTC
TRBJ2-7	NA	few	TRBV9	CASSVVGDTAYEQYF	TGTGCCAGCAGCGTAGTCGGCGATACCGCCTACGAGCAGTACTTC
TRBJ2-1	NA	once	TRBV28	CASSTFTSGLSSYNEQFF	TGTGCCAGCAGCACCTTCACCAGCGGACTTAGCTCCTACAATGAGCAGTTCTTC
TRBJ1-1	TRBD1	few	TRBV19	CASGNRDRGRAFF	TGTGCCAGTGGTAACCGGGACAGGGGGCGAGCTTTCTTT
TRBJ2-2	TRBD1	NA	TRBV3-1/TRBV3-2	CASSRAGQARTGELFF	TGTGCCAGCAGCCGAGCAGGACAGGCGCGGACCGGGGAGCTGTTTTTT
TRBJ2-1	TRBD2	once	TRBV20-1	CSASAPAGAGNEQFF	TGCAGTGCTAGTGCCCCCGCGGGAGCGGGTAATGAGCAGTTCTTC
TRBJ2-7	NA	NA	TRBV3-1/TRBV3-2	CASSQVLGYSYEQYF	TGTGCCAGCAGCCAAGTCTTAGGTTATTCCTACGAGCAGTACTTC
TRBJ1-1	NA	NA	TRBV5-1	CASSSTSGNTEAFF	TGCGCCAGCAGTTCCACCTCGGGGAACACTGAAGCTTTCTTT
TRBJ2-7	NA	NA	TRBV27	CASSRRDANSYEQYF	TGTGCCAGCAGTCGCCGGGACGCAAACTCCTACGAGCAGTACTTC
TRBJ1-5	NA	NA	TRBV28	CASSLVKGGVQPQHF	TGTGCCAGCAGTTTAGTGAAGGGGGGTGTTCAGCCCCAGCATTTT
TRBJ1-2	NA	NA	TRBV7-2	CASSSYGDKGYTF	TGTGCCAGCAGCAGCTATGGCGACAAGGGCTACACCTTC